This entry lists 27 T cell receptor beta chains sequenced from one sample in a study of blood T cell repertoires in COVID-19. Measured with immunoSEQ multiplex PCR; TCRdb has only the in-frame clones, and not every one. Of about 70,000 clones in the sample, 80% were seen once. The specimen was peripheral blood. These receptors came from a man between 65 and 85 years old who had recovered from COVID-19.

The V gene is TRBV7-9, the J gene TRBJ2-1; 8 bases align to TRBD1. V shed 1 base and J 2 bases; nucleotides not matched to a gene: 4. CDR3 length: 16 residues. CDR1 is SEHNR, CDR2 FQNEAQ, per germline (reference sequence). CDR3 amino acids: CASSLGAGGPYNEQFF. The DNA of the CDR3 is TGTGCCAGCAGCTTAGGGGCAGGGGGCCCCTACAATGAGCAGTTCTTC.

V usage is TRBV27 and J usage is TRBJ1-5, with D possibly TRBD1 on 5 matching bases. CDR3 length: 14 residues. V was shortened by 5 bases and J by 3 bases, with 11 bases between the two germline ends. Germline loops: CDR1 MNHEY, CDR2 SMNVEV (reference sequence). The CDR3 sequence is CASSGDSLNQPQHF. The CDR3 DNA reads as TGTGCCAGCAGTGGTGACAGCCTCAATCAGCCCCAGCATTTT.

This rearrangement joins TRBV7-9 to TRBJ1-2, with TRBD1 identical over 10 bases. The germline gives CDR1 SEHNR, CDR2 FQNEAQ (reference sequence). The length of the CDR3 is 14 residues. V shed 6 bases, J shed 4 bases, and the junction held 5 bases outside the gene matches. The CDR3 DNA is TGTGCCAGCAGTACCGGGACAGGGGCCTATGGCTACACCTTC. Its protein is CASSTGTGAYGYTF.

The V and J genes are TRBV7-8 and TRBJ2-7; 8 positions agree with TRBD2. Looked up from germline, CDR1 is SGHVS and CDR2 is FQNEAQ. The V and J ends lost 1 base and 7 bases, in that order; junction bases with no gene match: 12. The CDR3 contains 16 residues. The CDR3: CASSLGASGYSVEQYF. CDR3 in DNA: TGTGCCAGCAGCTTAGGGGCTAGCGGGTACTCAGTAGAGCAGTACTTC.

The J gene is TRBJ2-1, the V gene TRBV7-9; TRBD2 matches 10 bases. In germline, CDR1 is SEHNR, CDR2 FQNEAQ (reference sequence). Losses at the gene ends were 6 bases for V and 5 bases for J; bases not matched to a gene: 7. The CDR3 consists of 15 residues. This chain's CDR3 is CASRQTSGTNNEQFF. CDR3 nucleotide sequence: TGTGCCAGCAGACAAACTAGCGGGACTAACAATGAGCAGTTCTTC.

This sequence joins TRBV7-8 and TRBJ1-4; D might be TRBD1 (6 bases). V lost 5 bases, J lost 8 bases, and 15 bases lay in between. Germline lookup yields CDR1 SGHVS and CDR2 FQNEAQ. The CDR3 sequence is 14 residues long. CDR3 sequence: CASSLATGSEKLFF. The CDR3 DNA reads as TGTGCCAGCAGCCTGGCCACAGGGAGCGAAAAACTGTTTTTT.

The gene calls are TRBV28 and TRBJ1-4; D is possibly TRBD1 (6 bases). Deletions cut 2 bases from V and 7 bases from J, with 11 bases between. Germline loops: CDR1 MDHEN, CDR2 SYDVKM. This CDR3 has 14 amino acids. The CDR3 DNA follows: TGTGCCAGCAGTTTAGCGGGGGCAGGTGAAAAACTGTTTTTT. Its protein product is CASSLAGAGEKLFF.

This clone was picked up one time. The rearrangement links TRBV15 to TRBJ2-7; 8 bases map to TRBD1. Germline values: CDR1 LNHNV, CDR2 YYDKDF (reference sequence). This CDR3 spans 15 amino acids. The junction had 5 bases not matched to a gene; V was cut back by 1 base and J by 3 bases. CDR3 region: CATSRGGQENYEQYF. The CDR3 bases are TGTGCCACCAGCAGAGGGGGACAGGAAAACTACGAGCAGTACTTC.

The chain employs TRBV19 and TRBJ1-1, with 9 bases that match TRBD1. With 9 bases clipped from V and 0 bases from J, the junction kept 11 bases outside the gene matches. The CDR3 has 16 residues. CDR1 is LNHDA and CDR2 is SQIVND in the germline V gene (reference sequence). The CDR3 protein is CASGTGTGNMNTEAFF. The CDR3 DNA sequence: TGTGCCAGCGGAACCGGGACAGGGAACATGAACACTGAAGCTTTCTTT. Variable domain in full (rest from reference TRBV19 and TRBJ1-1): DGGITQSPKYLFRKEGQNVTLSCEQNLNHDAMYWYRQDPGQGLRLIYYSQIVNDFQKGDIAEGYSVSREKKESFPLTVTSAQKNPTAFYLCASGTGTGNMNTEAFFGQGTRLTVV.

This clone appeared once. The chain couples TRBV6-5 to TRBJ2-7, with no clear D. The germline CDR1 and CDR2 sequences are MNHEY and SVGAGI. The CDR3 extends over 12 amino acids. Trimming removed 7 bases at V and 4 bases at J, with 11 bases between. CDR3 sequence reads: CASTVERYEQYF. CDR3 sequence (DNA): TGTGCCAGCACGGTTGAGAGGTACGAGCAGTACTTC.

This clone has more than one count but fewer than ten. The V call is TRBV7-8, the J call TRBJ1-2; no definite D call. This CDR3 has 13 amino acids. Germline loops: CDR1 SGHVS, CDR2 FQNEAQ. V dropped 1 base and J dropped 4 bases, with 7 bases sitting between them. The CDR3 is CASSLERTYGYTF. As DNA, the CDR3 is TGTGCCAGCAGCTTAGAGCGAACCTATGGCTACACCTTC.

The chain links TRBV11-3 to TRBJ1-3; 8 nucleotides match TRBD1. CDR3 size: 13 residues. Germline values: CDR1 SGHNT, CDR2 YENEEA. J lost 10 bases, V lost 5 bases, and 7 bases had no gene match. The chain's CDR3 is CASSTGQGDTIYF. The CDR3 DNA reads TGTGCCAGCAGCACCGGACAGGGTGATACCATATATTTT.

The V and J genes are TRBV3-1 (or the pseudogene TRBV3-2) and TRBJ2-7, with TRBD2 identical over 9 bases. This CDR3 is 15 amino acids long. The V segment lost 1 base and the J segment 6 bases; nucleotides outside the gene matches: 7. Germline V gene lookup returns CDR1 LGHDT and CDR2 YNNKEL (reference sequence). The CDR3 loop reads CASSQVLSGSREQYF. The CDR3 bases are TGTGCCAGCAGCCAAGTTCTTAGCGGGAGCCGCGAGCAGTACTTC.

The rearrangement joins TRBV7-3 to TRBJ2-2; 9 nucleotides match TRBD1. The CDR3 consists of 17 residues. Germline trimming cut 5 bases from V and 3 bases from J; bases unmatched to any gene: 10. The germline gives CDR1 SGHTA, CDR2 FQGTGA. CDR3 amino acids: CASSLNGGQGHTGELFF. As DNA, the CDR3 is TGTGCCAGCAGCCTAAACGGGGGACAGGGTCACACCGGGGAGCTGTTTTTT.

The rearrangement joins TRBV9 to TRBJ2-2; D is uncertain. The CDR3 loop spans 16 amino acids. Germline CDR1 reads SGDLS; CDR2 reads YYNGEE. Trimming left V 1 base short and J 6 bases short, with 16 bases between. CDR3 amino acids: CASSVTSRVFAGELFF. Here the CDR3 DNA reads TGTGCCAGCAGCGTAACGTCTCGGGTATTCGCCGGGGAGCTGTTTTTT.

This clone was seen just once. The gene calls are TRBV7-2 and TRBJ2-2, with D hard to call. CDR3 length: 15 amino acids. V was clipped by 0 bases and J by 0 bases, with 5 bases between them. Germline CDR1 SGHTA, CDR2 FQGNSA. The CDR3 sequence: CASSLALANTGELFF. In DNA form, the CDR3 reads TGTGCCAGCAGCTTAGCCCTAGCGAACACCGGGGAGCTGTTTTTT.

The V gene is TRBV6-5, the J gene TRBJ1-2; 7 bases match TRBD1. CDR3 length equals 13 residues. Germline values: CDR1 MNHEY, CDR2 SVGAGI. After removal of 6 bases from V and 2 bases from J, the junction contained 3 bases not matched to a gene. The CDR3 reads CASRMTGNYGYTF. The CDR3 nucleotides are TGTGCCAGCAGGATGACAGGGAACTATGGCTACACCTTC.

This chain links TRBV5-1 with TRBJ2-1; a possible D gene is TRBD2 (5 bases). The ends were cut back, 4 bases at V and 5 bases at J, with 10 bases in the middle. Germline assignment: CDR1 SGHRS and CDR2 YFSETQ. The CDR3 spans 13 residues. The chain's CDR3 is CASSKGLNNEQFF. The DNA of the CDR3 is TGCGCCAGCAGCAAAGGACTCAACAATGAGCAGTTCTTC.

V usage is TRBV7-2 and J usage is TRBJ2-7; 7 bases are shared with TRBD1. Germline lookup yields CDR1 SGHTA and CDR2 FQGNSA. V was pared by 2 bases and J by 5 bases, with 15 bases of the junction left unmatched. The CDR3 consists of 17 residues. DNA for the CDR3: TGTGCCAGCAGCTTACCCTACAGGGGTAAGTTTCGCCACGAGCAGTACTTC. Translation: CASSLPYRGKFRHEQYF.

V is TRBV6-1 and J is TRBJ1-3, with unresolved D. Germline V lookup: CDR1 MNHNS, CDR2 SASEGT. CDR3 size: 16 residues. The V gene lost 2 bases and the J gene lost 3 bases, with 14 bases spanning the gap. The CDR3 sequence: CASSEPPGAGGNTIYF. DNA for the CDR3: TGTGCCAGCAGTGAACCCCCGGGCGCGGGTGGAAACACCATATATTTT.

The chain couples TRBV7-2 to TRBJ2-7; no clear D gene. Germline V gene sequence: CDR1 SGHTA, CDR2 FQGNSA. This CDR3 spans 13 amino acids. V gave up 0 bases and J gave up 5 bases, with 8 bases separating them. The CDR3 nucleotides read TGTGCCAGCAGCTTAGCCATTGAGAACGAGCAGTACTTC. The encoded protein is CASSLAIENEQYF. The variable domain in full, completed from reference TRBV7-2 and TRBJ2-7, reads GAGVSQSPSNKVTEKGKDVELRCDPISGHTALYWYRQSLGQGLEFLIYFQGNSAPDKSGLPSDRFSAERTGGSVSTLTIQRTQQEDSAVYLCASSLAIENEQYFGPGTRLTVT.

The chain joins TRBV19 to TRBJ1-2; no definite D call. The CDR3 is 13 amino acids. CDR1 and CDR2 (germline): LNHDA, SQIVND (reference sequence). Trimming took off 3 bases at V and 5 bases at J, with 10 bases between the two ends. CDR3 residues: CASSISLVYGYTF. The CDR3, as DNA: TGTGCCAGTAGTATTAGTTTAGTTTATGGCTACACCTTC.

This chain connects TRBV21-1 to TRBJ2-7; the D call in the table, TRBD2, was not verified against the DNA. TRBV21-1 represents a pseudogene. The CDR3 runs to 16 residues. The CDR3 here is CASSKAPRTSPYEQYF. The CDR3 DNA follows: TGTGCCAGCAGCAAAGCCCCAAGGACTAGCCCGTACGAGCAGTACTTC.

In its sample, this clone was seen once. The gene calls are TRBV30 and TRBJ1-2; TRBD1 matches 11 bases. The J segment lost 4 bases and the V segment lost 4 bases, leaving 11 bases of the junction unmatched. The length of the CDR3 is 16 residues. CDR1 GTSNPN and CDR2 SVGIG come from the germline V gene (reference sequence). CDR3 sequence (DNA): TGTGCCTGGACCCCCGGACAGGGGGCGGGAGGCTATGGCTACACCTTC. It encodes CAWTPGQGAGGYGYTF. The whole variable domain, remainder taken from reference TRBV30 and TRBJ1-2, is SQTIHQWPATLVQPVGSPLSLECTVEGTSNPNLYWYRQAAGRGLQLLFYSVGIGQISSEVPQNLSASRPQDRQFILSSKKLLLSDSGFYLCAWTPGQGAGGYGYTFGSGTRLTVV.

The J gene is TRBJ2-7, the V gene TRBV7-2; a weak D match, TRBD2 (6 bases). Germline CDR1 is SGHTA and CDR2 is FQGNSA. V was cut by 4 bases and J by 6 bases, with 10 bases left in between. The CDR3 totals 12 residues. The CDR3 protein is CASSSDGGEQYF. CDR3 DNA sequence: TGTGCCAGCAGCTCCGACGGGGGCGAGCAGTACTTC.

This clone was seen a handful of times. This sequence joins TRBV19 and TRBJ1-5, with a weak D call TRBD1 (6 bases). Germline CDR1 LNHDA, CDR2 SQIVND (reference sequence). V lost 1 base, J lost 1 base, and 14 bases lay in between. The CDR3 consists of 17 residues. CDR3 in DNA: TGTGCCAGTAGTATAGGAAACCCAACAGGGAGCAATCAGCCCCAGCATTTT. Protein sequence: CASSIGNPTGSNQPQHF.

In its sample, this clone was seen once. The rearrangement uses TRBV5-4 and TRBJ2-5; TRBD2 matches 15 bases. The trim removed 4 bases at V and 1 base at J, leaving 5 bases unmatched. Germline lookup yields CDR1 SGHNT and CDR2 YYREEE (reference sequence). This CDR3 has 17 amino acids. CDR3 region: CASSDGLAGGTQETQYF. The CDR3 DNA reads as TGTGCCAGCAGCGATGGACTAGCGGGGGGGACCCAAGAGACCCAGTACTTC.